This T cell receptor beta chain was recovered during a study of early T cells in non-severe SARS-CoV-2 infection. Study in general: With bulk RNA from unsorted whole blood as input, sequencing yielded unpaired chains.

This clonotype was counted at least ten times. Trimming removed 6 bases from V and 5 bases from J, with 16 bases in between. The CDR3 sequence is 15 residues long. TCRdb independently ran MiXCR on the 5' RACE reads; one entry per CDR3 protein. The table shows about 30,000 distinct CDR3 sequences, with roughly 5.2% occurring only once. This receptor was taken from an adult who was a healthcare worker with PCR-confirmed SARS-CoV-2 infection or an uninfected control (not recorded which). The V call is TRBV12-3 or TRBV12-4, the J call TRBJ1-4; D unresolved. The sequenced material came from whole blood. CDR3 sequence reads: CASSSSVHRNEKLFF. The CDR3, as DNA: TGTGCCAGCAGCTCCTCTGTACACCGGAATGAAAAACTGTTTTTT.